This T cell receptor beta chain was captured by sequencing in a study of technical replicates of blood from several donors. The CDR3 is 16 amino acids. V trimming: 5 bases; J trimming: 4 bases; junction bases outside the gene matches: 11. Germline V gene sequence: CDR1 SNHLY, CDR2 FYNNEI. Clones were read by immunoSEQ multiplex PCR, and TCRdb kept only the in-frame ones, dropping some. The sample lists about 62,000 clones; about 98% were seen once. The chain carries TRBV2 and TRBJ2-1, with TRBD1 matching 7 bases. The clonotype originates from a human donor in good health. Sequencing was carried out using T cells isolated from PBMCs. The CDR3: CASSQSTGAFYNEQFF. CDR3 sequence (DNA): TGTGCCAGCAGTCAGAGTACAGGGGCCTTTTACAATGAGCAGTTCTTC.